The 18 T cell receptor beta chains below all came from one sample that was sequenced in a study of blood T cells in healthy people across ages. It was with a sample-barcoded 5' primer and a J-beta primer mix that a second PCR of roughly 7 to 12 cycles was run. A single record per CDR3 protein comes from TCRdb applying MiXCR to the 5' RACE reads. The sample records more than 800,000 distinct CDR3 sequences, more than 25% being singletons. Sequenced sample: blood. These receptors all come from a woman over 75 in good health.

This clonotype was detected a few times. The rearrangement uses TRBV20-1 and TRBJ1-1; 8 bases are a match to TRBD1. With V trimmed by 5 bases and J by 2 bases, 13 bases remained unmatched. The germline V gene has CDR1 DFQATT and CDR2 SNEGSKA (reference sequence). There are 16 residues in the CDR3. The CDR3 nucleotides are TGCAGTGCTCCCCTCCTTCCGGGACAGGCAAACACTGAAGCTTTCTTT. It is translated as CSAPLLPGQANTEAFF.

This clonotype was detected once. This chain joins TRBV7-2 and TRBJ1-2; D call uncertain. This CDR3 comprises 13 residues. Germline V CDR1 and CDR2: SGHTA, FQGNSA. Trimming pared 4 bases from V and 3 bases from J, leaving 9 bases between. DNA of the CDR3: TGTGCCAGCAGCTCCTTCCCCTACTATGGCTACACCTTC. The encoded protein is CASSSFPYYGYTF. Looking up the rest from reference TRBV7-2 and TRBJ1-2 gives the full variable domain: GAGVSQSPSNKVTEKGKDVELRCDPISGHTALYWYRQSLGQGLEFLIYFQGNSAPDKSGLPSDRFSAERTGGSVSTLTIQRTQQEDSAVYLCASSSFPYYGYTFGSGTRLTVV.

The genes are TRBV20-1 and TRBJ2-3; weak D call: TRBD1 (6 bases). Per germline, CDR1 DFQATT and CDR2 SNEGSKA (reference sequence). V lost 5 bases and J lost 1, with 16 bases in between. The CDR3 spans 15 residues. The CDR3 nucleotides are TGCAGTGCTGTCGGACATCCAGGGGGCACAGATACGCAGTATTTT. Its protein is CSAVGHPGGTDTQYF.

Of note for this clonotype: Since a much larger clone is just one base distant, this may be a read error. The J gene is TRBJ2-7, the V gene TRBV3-1; TRBD2 matches 13 bases. V shed 1 base and J 7 bases; nucleotides not matched to a gene: 10. Looked up from germline, CDR1 is LGHDT and CDR2 is YNNKEL (reference sequence). This CDR3 region has 17 residues. CDR3 DNA: TGTGCCAGCAGCCAAGGCCCCGGGACTAGCGGGGCAAGGGAGCAGTACTTC. Its protein is CASSQGPGTSGAREQYF.

V gene TRBV7-8 combines with J gene TRBJ1-3; D gene unclear. Trimming pared 7 bases from V and 0 bases from J, leaving 19 bases between. Per germline, CDR1 SGHVS and CDR2 FQNEAQ. This CDR3 comprises 17 residues. CDR3 in amino acids: CASKTDSAIHSGNTIYF. The CDR3 DNA follows: TGTGCCAGCAAGACCGATTCCGCCATACACTCTGGAAACACCATATATTTT. The whole variable domain, remainder taken from reference TRBV7-8 and TRBJ1-3, is GAGVSQSPRYKVAKRGQDVALRCDPISGHVSLFWYQQALGQGPEFLTYFQNEAQLDKSGLPSDRFFAERPEGSVSTLKIQRTQQEDSAVYLCASKTDSAIHSGNTIYFGEGSWLTVV.

The rearrangement uses TRBV18 and TRBJ1-1, with TRBD1 matching over 7 bases. Germline CDR1 reads KGHSH; CDR2 reads LQKENI. The CDR3 runs 15 residues. V lost 2 bases and J lost 7; bases outside the gene matches: 10. CDR3 amino acids: CASSPSDRDRYEAFF. The CDR3 DNA follows: TGTGCCAGCTCACCATCAGACCGGGACAGATATGAAGCTTTCTTT. The full variable domain, rest sourced from reference TRBV18 and TRBJ1-1, is NAGVMQNPRHLVRRRGQEARLRCSPMKGHSHVYWYRQLPEEGLKFMVYLQKENIIDESGMPKERFSAEFPKEGPSILRIQQVVRGDSAAYFCASSPSDRDRYEAFFGQGTRLTVV.

This clonotype has only a few counts. This sequence joins TRBV6-5 and TRBJ2-2; 7 bases line up with TRBD1. This CDR3 spans 17 amino acids. Trimming cost V 3 bases and J 3 bases; bases outside gene matches: 10. Germline V gene sequence: CDR1 MNHEY, CDR2 SVGAGI. The CDR3 loop reads CASSYGKNRGYTGELFF. In DNA form, the CDR3 reads TGTGCCAGCAGTTATGGGAAGAACAGGGGTTACACCGGGGAGCTGTTTTTT.

This clonotype has just a few counts. V and J are TRBV20-1 and TRBJ1-2; perhaps TRBD1 as D (6 bases). The V gene lost 4 bases and the J gene lost 5 bases, with 11 bases spanning the gap. CDR3 length: 12 amino acids. From germline, CDR1 is DFQATT and CDR2 SNEGSKA (reference sequence). The CDR3 protein is CSANRARYGYTF. The CDR3 DNA is TGCAGTGCTAACAGGGCGAGGTATGGCTACACCTTC.

The chain combines TRBV29-1 with TRBJ1-2; possibly TRBD1 for D (5 bases). V was trimmed by 6 bases and J by 0 bases, leaving 11 bases between them. Germline CDR1 is SQVTM and CDR2 is ANQGSEA. The CDR3 is 13 amino acids. The CDR3 loop is CSVGGITNYGYTF. As DNA, the CDR3 is TGCAGCGTGGGGGGGATTACTAACTATGGCTACACCTTC.

The gene calls are TRBV20-1 and TRBJ1-1, with unresolved D. Trimming stripped 4 bases from V and 2 bases from J, with 5 bases between. Germline V lookup: CDR1 DFQATT, CDR2 SNEGSKA (reference sequence). CDR3 length: 11 amino acids. The CDR3 DNA is TGCAGTGCTATAGACAACACTGAAGCTTTCTTT. Amino acids: CSAIDNTEAFF.

The chain employs TRBV2 and TRBJ2-7; 8 nucleotides align to TRBD2. V shed 7 bases, J shed 3 bases, and the junction held 8 bases outside the gene matches. This CDR3 spans 14 amino acids. Germline-derived CDR1 and CDR2 are SNHLY and FYNNEI. CDR3 sequence reads: CASIGVAGSYEQYF. Written as DNA, the CDR3 is TGTGCCAGCATAGGAGTAGCGGGGAGCTACGAGCAGTACTTC.

This clonotype occurred a few times. This chain links TRBV10-2 with TRBJ1-1; TRBD1 is a possible D gene (6 bases). This CDR3 is 14 amino acids long. Looked up from germline, CDR1 is WSHSY and CDR2 is SAAADI. Trimming removed 5 bases at V and 4 bases at J, with 14 bases between. CDR3: CASSSIGGLTEAFF. CDR3 bases: TGCGCCAGCAGTTCGATAGGGGGTCTCACTGAAGCTTTCTTT.

In its sample, this clonotype was seen many times. This chain joins TRBV7-9 and TRBJ1-2, with 7 bases lining up with TRBD1. Germline V lookup: CDR1 SEHNR, CDR2 FQNEAQ (reference sequence). CDR3 length equals 17 residues. V dropped 5 bases and J dropped 0; count of bases not matched to a gene: 12. CDR3 residues: CASSITTRTGPNYGYTF. Here the CDR3 DNA reads TGTGCCAGCAGCATTACGACGCGGACAGGACCTAACTATGGCTACACCTTC.

This clonotype has a count of ten or more. The rearrangement joins TRBV18 to TRBJ2-7, with TRBD1 identical over 9 bases. The trim removed 3 bases at V and 7 bases at J, leaving 7 bases unmatched. Germline CDR1 KGHSH, CDR2 LQKENI. The CDR3 spans 14 residues. The DNA for the CDR3 is TGTGCCAGCTCACCGGGACAGGGTCCAAGTGAGCAGTACTTC. Protein sequence: CASSPGQGPSEQYF.

This clonotype has just a few counts. J is TRBJ1-1 and V is TRBV9; D might be TRBD1 (5 bases). The CDR3 loop spans 12 amino acids. Germline assignment: CDR1 SGDLS and CDR2 YYNGEE. V lost 3 bases and J lost 8, with 11 bases in between. This CDR3 reads CASSGWTPEAFF. CDR3 coding DNA: TGTGCCAGCAGCGGGTGGACACCAGAAGCTTTCTTT. The whole variable domain, filled in from reference TRBV9 and TRBJ1-1, reads DSGVTQTPKHLITATGQRVTLRCSPRSGDLSVYWYQQSLDQGLQFLIQYYNGEERAKGNILERFSAQQFPDLHSELNLSSLELGDSALYFCASSGWTPEAFFGQGTRLTVV.

To note about this clonotype: This sequence may be a read error, since a much larger clone differs from it by one base. The chain combines TRBV7-2 with TRBJ2-3; 7 bases are shared with TRBD2. This CDR3 spans 15 amino acids. The germline V gene has CDR1 SGHTA and CDR2 FQGNSA. V lost 11 bases, J lost 3 bases, and 14 bases stayed unmatched. In DNA, the CDR3 is TGTGCCTGCAAAAACGGACTGCGGGAGACAGATACGCAGTATTTT. Encoded protein: CACKNGLRETDTQYF.

The chain joins TRBV5-5 to TRBJ2-1; 10 nucleotides match TRBD1. Germline V CDR1 and CDR2: SGHKS, YYEKEE (reference sequence). This CDR3 comprises 13 residues. With 0 bases clipped from V and 15 bases from J, the junction kept 6 bases outside the gene matches. The chain's CDR3 is CASSLAGDRGAFF. The DNA for the CDR3 is TGTGCCAGCAGCTTGGCCGGGGACAGGGGCGCGTTCTTC.

This clonotype showed up many times. In DNA form, the CDR3 reads TGTGCCAGCAGACCGGGCTGGGAGGGAAATGGCTACACCTTC. Amino acid sequence: CASRPGWEGNGYTF. The gene calls are TRBV25-1 and TRBJ1-2; D is uncertain. Germline CDR1 is MGHDK and CDR2 is SYGVNS. Trimming left V 6 bases short and J 6 bases short, with 17 bases between. This CDR3 is built from 14 residues.